This T cell receptor (beta chain) was identified in a study of CD8+CD57+ T cells in acquired aplastic anemia. Of note for this clonotype: Its antigen remains unknown.

Study-wide results and caveats: Significance was not reached for CD8+ Simpson's diversity between patients and controls.

TCR beta VDJ and CDR3 were profiled, and genomic DNA was the template. TCRdb called the reads again in MiXCR, with one record for every CDR3 protein. This sample has more than 70,000 distinct CDR3 sequences, with 55% to 75% found just once. CDR1 SQVTM and CDR2 ANQGSEA come from the germline V gene. J was trimmed by 4 bases and V by 5 bases; bases with no gene match: 10. The CDR3 loop spans 15 amino acids. Flow cytometry had shown expanded CD8+CD57+ cells in the patients chosen for sequencing. Every patient had severe acquired aplastic anemia. Sampling of blood occurred while the patients had still received no therapy.

The sample comprised sorted CD4+, CD8+, or CD8+CD57+ T cells (not recorded which) from PBMCs. The TCR originated in a human donor with aplastic anemia. The chain couples TRBV29-1 to TRBJ2-1; TRBD2 matches 8 bases. In DNA, the CDR3 is TGCAGCGTTCAGCCCTGGACTAGCCTGTACAATGAGCAGTTCTTC. Translation: CSVQPWTSLYNEQFF.